This T cell receptor (beta chain) was identified in a study of T cell responses to AZD1222 COVID-19 vaccine. Second-dose schedules of about 4 or about 12 weeks were combined. The CDR3 consists of 14 residues. The germline V and J ends were trimmed by 5 bases and 5 bases, with 13 bases remaining between them. From germline, CDR1 is SGHNT and CDR2 YENEEA. The data were produced by immunoSEQ multiplex PCR, yet TCRdb's version contains in-frame clones alone and is incomplete. The data contain roughly 110,000 clones, 70% to 90% of them singletons. Study observations and caveats: At baseline, just a handful of AZD1222 recipients tested seropositive. Unmutated variant regions are reportedly targeted by nearly half of spike-specific TCRs. Most donors were white British, females outnumbered males, and clonal diversity was possibly underestimated.

Points on this clone: Its target is not known.

The TCR comes from an adult who received the AZD1222 COVID-19 vaccine. The sample in question was peripheral blood, obtained 28 days after the second AZD1222 dose. V usage is TRBV11-3 and J usage is TRBJ2-1; D is uncertain. CDR3 sequence reads: CASSQTRGHNEQFF. The CDR3 region has the DNA TGTGCCAGCAGCCAAACTCGCGGCCACAATGAGCAGTTCTTC.